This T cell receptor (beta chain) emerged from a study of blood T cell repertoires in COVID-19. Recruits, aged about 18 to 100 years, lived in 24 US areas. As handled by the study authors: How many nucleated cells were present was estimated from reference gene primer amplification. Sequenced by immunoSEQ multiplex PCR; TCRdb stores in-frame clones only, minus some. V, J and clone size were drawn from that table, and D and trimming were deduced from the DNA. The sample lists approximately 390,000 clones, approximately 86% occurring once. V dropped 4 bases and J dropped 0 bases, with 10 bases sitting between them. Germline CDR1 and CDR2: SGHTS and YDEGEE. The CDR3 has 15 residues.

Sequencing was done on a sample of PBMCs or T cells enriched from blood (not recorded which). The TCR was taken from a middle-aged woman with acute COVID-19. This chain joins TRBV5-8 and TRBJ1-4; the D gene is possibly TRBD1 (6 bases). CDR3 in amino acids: CASSPGVATNEKLFF. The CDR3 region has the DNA TGTGCCAGCAGCCCAGGGGTCGCAACTAATGAAAAACTGTTTTTT.